A single sample is the source of the 10 T cell receptor beta chains below, sequenced in a study of patients and donors after allogeneic stem cell transplantation. TCRdb fed the RT-PCR reads into MiXCR, producing one record per CDR3 protein. The sample has 920,000 or so distinct CDR3 sequences, about 20% seen once; the top ten hold around 6%. Specimen: blood, either unsorted or a sorted T cell fraction (not recorded which). The receptors were gathered from a human donor who was either an allogeneic HSCT recipient or a stem cell or donor lymphocyte infusion donor (not recorded which). It is not recorded whose cells these are; they may come from a transplant donor.

The chain is built from TRBV6-5 and TRBJ1-1; unclear D gene. The CDR3 contains 12 residues. Trimming pared 6 bases from V and 13 bases from J, leaving 18 bases between. Germline V gene data show CDR1 as MNHEY and CDR2 as SVGAGI. CDR3 sequence: CASRPPRGRDFF. DNA for the CDR3: TGTGCCAGCAGGCCTCCACGAGGGAGGGATTTCTTT.

This clonotype was seen a handful of times. This rearrangement joins TRBV4-2 to TRBJ1-5; D possibly corresponds to TRBD1 (5 bases). CDR1 and CDR2 from the germline V gene are LGHNA and YNFKEQ. The V end lost 0 bases, the J end lost 9 bases, and 9 bases lay between the germline ends. This CDR3 is built from 13 residues. CDR3 in DNA: TGTGCCAGCAGCCAAGACAGGGAACCGCCCCAGCATTTT. Translation gives CASSQDREPPQHF.

This clonotype was counted at least ten times. The rearrangement links TRBV18 to TRBJ1-3, with D possibly being TRBD1 (6 bases). This CDR3 is 16 amino acids long. Germline V gene lookup returns CDR1 KGHSH and CDR2 LQKENI. V lost 3 bases, J lost 0 bases, and 12 bases lay in between. The CDR3 DNA reads as TGTGCCAGCTCACCTACCAGGACAGCCTCTGGAAACACCATATATTTT. It encodes CASSPTRTASGNTIYF.

This clonotype was seen a few times. V usage is TRBV7-2 and J usage is TRBJ2-4; 7 positions agree with TRBD1. Germline V gene sequence: CDR1 SGHTA, CDR2 FQGNSA. The CDR3 is made up of 15 amino acids. After removal of 1 base from V and 8 bases from J, the junction contained 8 bases not matched to a gene. Written as DNA, the CDR3 is TGTGCCAGCAGCTTAGGGCACATAGACAGGGACATTCAGTACTTC. The encoded protein is CASSLGHIDRDIQYF.

The chain uses TRBV6-5 and TRBJ2-7; no clear D gene. Trimming took 2 bases from V and 3 from J, leaving 11 bases between them. The CDR3 contains 14 residues. In germline, CDR1 is MNHEY, CDR2 SVGAGI. For the CDR3, the DNA is TGTGCCAGCAGTTACGCCCGGAAAAGCTACGAGCAGTACTTC. It translates to CASSYARKSYEQYF.

This clonotype has a handful of counts. The gene calls are TRBV18 and TRBJ2-6; the match to TRBD1 covers 9 bases. The CDR3 loop spans 14 amino acids. The V gene's germline CDR1 is KGHSH and CDR2 LQKENI. V was clipped by 3 bases and J by 11 bases; unmatched bases: 5. CDR3 nucleotides: TGTGCCAGCTCACCCGGGACAGGGTTTTACGTCCTGACTTTC. It yields the protein CASSPGTGFYVLTF.

This clonotype occurred many times. The J gene is TRBJ1-4, the V gene TRBV20-1; possibly TRBD1 for D (5 bases). Germline V CDR1 and CDR2: DFQATT, SNEGSKA (reference sequence). There are 14 residues in the CDR3. V shed 2 bases and J shed 7 bases, with 14 bases lying between them. CDR3 protein: CSARRTGRVEKLFF. Written as DNA, the CDR3 is TGCAGTGCTAGAAGGACGGGACGAGTTGAAAAACTGTTTTTT.

The rearrangement uses TRBV20-1 and TRBJ2-3, with 8 bases aligning to TRBD1. The V gene's germline CDR1 is DFQATT and CDR2 SNEGSKA (reference sequence). J gave up 3 bases and V 6 bases, and 11 bases lay outside the gene matches. The CDR3 runs 15 residues. This CDR3 reads CSARTGSKRTDTQYF. The CDR3 coding sequence is TGCAGTGCAAGGACAGGGAGTAAAAGGACAGATACGCAGTATTTT.

The gene calls are TRBV20-1 and TRBJ2-7; TRBD1 aligns across 7 bases. J gave up 5 bases and V 0 bases, and 10 bases lay outside the gene matches. Germline values: CDR1 DFQATT, CDR2 SNEGSKA (reference sequence). The CDR3 sequence is 15 residues long. CDR3 coding DNA: TGCAGTGCTAGAGAGTCGGGACAGCCTCCCCACGAGCAGTACTTC. As protein: CSARESGQPPHEQYF.

This clonotype was recorded many times. The V gene is TRBV20-1, the J gene TRBJ2-2; D is undetermined. The CDR3 runs to 11 residues. With 1 base removed from V and 7 bases from J, the gap between germline ends came to 4 bases. Looked up from germline, CDR1 is DFQATT and CDR2 is SNEGSKA (reference sequence). CDR3 region: CSARGNGELFF. The CDR3, as DNA: TGCAGTGCTAGAGGAAACGGGGAGCTGTTTTTT.